This TCR beta chain emerged from a study of blood T cell repertoires in COVID-19. The V segment lost 5 bases and the J segment 4 bases; nucleotides outside the gene matches: 6. Germline CDR1 is GTSNPN and CDR2 is SVGIG (reference sequence). The CDR3 totals 14 residues. The method was immunoSEQ multiplex PCR; TCRdb's version includes in-frame clones alone and lacks a portion of them. The sample yields 200,000 or so clones, roughly 80% seen once. V is TRBV30 and J is TRBJ1-2, with 11 bases aligning to TRBD1. The sample was peripheral blood. This TCR was recovered from a woman in her fifties or sixties with acute or convalescent COVID-19. CDR3 in amino acids: CAWGRTGGSYGYTF. In DNA form, the CDR3 reads TGTGCCTGGGGGAGGACAGGGGGCTCCTATGGCTACACCTTC.